This entry concerns a single TCR beta chain. No antigen is known for it. Per-base quality was not reported, and no clone a single base away is much larger than it. Explained via the paper, the time point label denotes: baseline before first vaccination. Samples from vaccinated people were obtained from the UK trials COV001 and COV002, which included a single-blind randomized controlled phase 2/3 trial of AZD1222 (ChAdOx1 nCoV-19) in healthy adults. For TCRbeta chain sequencing, PBMC samples were collected from trial participants at day 0 and at day 28 after the second dose. This sample stems from a study of T cell responses to AZD1222 COVID-19 vaccine (dated by TCRdb to the early 2020s). General notes on the study: AZD1222 recipients given second doses at about 4 weeks or at about 12 weeks were pooled, since spike-specific TCR depth and breadth were not found to differ between the two schedules. A total of approximately 230 trial participants underwent TCR sequencing, of whom some 210 received two doses of AZD1222 and roughly 25 received two doses of the MenACWY control vaccine. Trial participants were enrolled by age into subgroups of 18-55, 56-69 and 70-plus years, and around 140, 26 and 57 TCR-sequenced participants, respectively, were included in these subgroups. General conclusions and limits of the study: Reportedly, close to half of the unique spike-specific TCRs recognized epitopes lying outside the regions that are mutated in the B.1.351 and B.1.1.7 variants. After two AZD1222 doses, spike-specific TCR breadth and depth were significantly higher than at day 0 and than in MenACWY recipients. The whole spike protein was spanned by vaccine-associated CD4 TCRs, and dominant responses were seen in regions 160-218 and 743-854. The 56-69-year group was small, and its depth increase did not reach significance, likely because of low power. No day 14 peak-response samples were available, so repertoires were characterized only after the peak T cell response. Most participants were white British and females outnumbered males, and the authors suggested that clonal diversity may have been underestimated. Conclusions about previously exposed vaccinees are limited, since just 6 or 7 AZD1222 recipients were seropositive for SARS-CoV-2 at baseline.

The CDR3 regions of human TCRbeta chains were subjected to immunosequencing. As for the original processing: Repertoire TCRs were matched against a reference library of SARS-CoV-2-specific TCRs generated with the MIRA antigen-specificity platform. Breadth meant the fraction of unique TCRs that were SARS-CoV-2-associated, whereas depth meant the fraction of total T cells that were SARS-CoV-2-associated. Using the MIRA data, every spike-specific TCR was mapped to the spike region that the TCR reacted to and assigned to either a CD4 or a CD8 class. Log10-transformed breadth and depth values were compared by one-way ANOVA with Sidak's multiple comparisons tests. TCRdb obtained this table from immuneACCESS and retained in-frame rearrangements with V and J assigned. These tables miss some clones; where compared with another copy, unresolved V genes account for less than half of the shortfall, and the remainder is unexplained. V, J and clone size reflect that table, while D and trimming were determined from the DNA. This sample is represented by 95,000 to 150,000 clones; roughly nine tenths of them were singletons. Clones ranked in the top ten supply around 1.5% of the sample.

V is cut back by 10 bases and J by 2 bases, with 7 bases in the junction unmatched. The germline V gene provides CDR1 MNHEY and CDR2 SVGAGI. The CDR3 measures 14 amino acids from cysteine to phenylalanine. The DNA shown is the 42-base CDR3, in frame from base 1. The V gene is TRBV6-5 and the J gene is TRBJ1-3; 8 central bases correspond to TRBD1. The input for sequencing was peripheral blood, taken on day 0 of AZD1222 vaccination. The clonotype was recovered from an adult in good health. Here is the DNA: TGTGCCACCAAATCGGACAGGGCTGGAAACACCATATATTTT. This sequence encodes CATKSDRAGNTIYF.